This record covers a single T cell receptor (beta chain). In the naive CD8 group, cells lacked CD45RO and were positively selected for CCR7, so terminally differentiated effector memory CD45RA+ cells were left out. Donors were healthy HIV-negative adults without recently reported acute infections or vaccinations. Within Nashville, Tennessee resided all donors, each a Caucasian adult. This record comes from a study of shared clonotypes between healthy human individuals. V was cut by 9 bases and J by 0 bases, with 11 bases left in between. The germline V gene encodes CDR1 LNHDA and CDR2 SQIVND (reference sequence). This CDR3 is 13 amino acids long. Clones were read by immunoSEQ multiplex PCR, and TCRdb kept only the in-frame ones, dropping some. The table records fewer than 1 million clones, 96% of them present only once.

The chain employs TRBV19 and TRBJ2-5; D possibly corresponds to TRBD1 (5 bases). The sequenced sample was naive CD8+ T cells sorted from blood. This receptor was taken from a man aged 30 to 39 in good health. The CDR3 protein is CARGRGYQETQYF. CDR3 in DNA: TGTGCCAGGGGTAGGGGCTACCAAGAGACCCAGTACTTC.